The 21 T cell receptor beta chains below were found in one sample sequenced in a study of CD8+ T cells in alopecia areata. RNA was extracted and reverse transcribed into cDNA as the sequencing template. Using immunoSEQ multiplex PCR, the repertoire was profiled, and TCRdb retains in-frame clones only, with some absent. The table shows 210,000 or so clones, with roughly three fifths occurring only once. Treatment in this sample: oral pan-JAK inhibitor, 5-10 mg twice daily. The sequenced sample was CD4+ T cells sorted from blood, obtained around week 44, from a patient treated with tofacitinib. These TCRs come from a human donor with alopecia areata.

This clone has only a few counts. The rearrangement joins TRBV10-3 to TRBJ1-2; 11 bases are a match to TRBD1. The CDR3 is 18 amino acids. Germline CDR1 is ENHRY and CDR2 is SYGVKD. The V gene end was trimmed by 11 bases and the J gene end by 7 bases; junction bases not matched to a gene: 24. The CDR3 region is CAVTAARTGGGGEAGYTF. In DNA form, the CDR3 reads TGTGCCGTCACTGCCGCGCGGACAGGGGGCGGAGGGGAGGCTGGCTACACCTTC.

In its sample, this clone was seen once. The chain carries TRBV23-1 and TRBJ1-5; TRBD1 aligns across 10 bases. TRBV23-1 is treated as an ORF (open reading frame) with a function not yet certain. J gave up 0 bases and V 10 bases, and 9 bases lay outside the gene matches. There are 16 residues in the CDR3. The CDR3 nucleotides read TGCGCCACCAGACGGGACAGGGGTTATAGCAATCAGCCCCAGCATTTT. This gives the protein CATRRDRGYSNQPQHF.

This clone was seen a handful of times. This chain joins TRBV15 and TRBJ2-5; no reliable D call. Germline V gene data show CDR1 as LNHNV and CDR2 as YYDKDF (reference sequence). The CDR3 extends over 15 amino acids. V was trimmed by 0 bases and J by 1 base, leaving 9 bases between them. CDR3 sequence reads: CATSRDLQIQETQYF. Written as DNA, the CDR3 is TGTGCCACCAGCAGAGATCTCCAGATCCAAGAGACCCAGTACTTC.

CDR3 protein: CASSLVSGYEQYF. In DNA form, the CDR3 reads TGTGCCAGCAGCTTAGTTTCAGGCTACGAGCAGTACTTC. The rearrangement joins TRBV7-8 to TRBJ2-7; D gene unclear. The V end lost 1 base, the J end lost 3 bases, and 7 bases lay between the germline ends. Per the germline V gene, CDR1 is SGHVS and CDR2 is FQNEAQ. CDR3 length equals 13 residues.

As DNA, the CDR3 is TGCAGCGTTGCCGGCCGTTCGAATGAAAAACTGTTTTTT. It is translated as CSVAGRSNEKLFF. V usage is TRBV29-1 and J usage is TRBJ1-4; unclear D gene. V dropped 4 bases and J dropped 5 bases, with 11 bases sitting between them. CDR1 and CDR2 (germline): SQVTM, ANQGSEA. CDR3 size: 13 residues. The full variable domain, in which reference TRBV29-1 and TRBJ1-4 provide the parts outside the CDR3, is SAVISQKPSRDICQRGTSLTIQCQVDSQVTMMFWYRQQPGQSLTLIATANQGSEATYESGFVIDKFPISRPNLTFSTLTVSNMSPEDSSIYLCSVAGRSNEKLFFGSGTQLSVL.

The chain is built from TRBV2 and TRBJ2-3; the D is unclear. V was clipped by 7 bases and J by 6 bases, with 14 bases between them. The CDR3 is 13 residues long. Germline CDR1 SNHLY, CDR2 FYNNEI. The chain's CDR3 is CASTEDGVDTQYF. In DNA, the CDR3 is TGTGCCAGCACCGAAGATGGGGTGGATACGCAGTATTTT.

The CDR3: CAWEPGQWRTEAFF. As DNA, the CDR3 is TGTGCCTGGGAGCCGGGACAGTGGAGGACTGAAGCTTTCTTT. The V call is TRBV30, the J call TRBJ1-1; 7 bases are shared with TRBD1. The CDR3 is 14 amino acids. The V gene end was trimmed by 5 bases and the J gene end by 5 bases; junction bases not matched to a gene: 11. Germline V CDR1 and CDR2: GTSNPN, SVGIG (reference sequence). Full variable domain (remainder filled in from reference TRBV30 and TRBJ1-1): SQTIHQWPATLVQPVGSPLSLECTVEGTSNPNLYWYRQAAGRGLQLLFYSVGIGQISSEVPQNLSASRPQDRQFILSSKKLLLSDSGFYLCAWEPGQWRTEAFFGQGTRLTVV.

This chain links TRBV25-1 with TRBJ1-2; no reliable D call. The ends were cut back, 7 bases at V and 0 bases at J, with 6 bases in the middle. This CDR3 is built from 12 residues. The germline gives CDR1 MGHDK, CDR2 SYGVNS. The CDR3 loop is CASTGTNYGYTF. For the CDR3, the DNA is TGTGCCAGCACAGGAACTAACTATGGCTACACCTTC.

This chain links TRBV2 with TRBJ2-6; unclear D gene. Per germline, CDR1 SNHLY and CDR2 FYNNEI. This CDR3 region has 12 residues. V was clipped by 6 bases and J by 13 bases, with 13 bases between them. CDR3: CASRKAVGVLTF. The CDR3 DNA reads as TGTGCCAGCAGGAAGGCGGTAGGGGTCCTGACTTTC.

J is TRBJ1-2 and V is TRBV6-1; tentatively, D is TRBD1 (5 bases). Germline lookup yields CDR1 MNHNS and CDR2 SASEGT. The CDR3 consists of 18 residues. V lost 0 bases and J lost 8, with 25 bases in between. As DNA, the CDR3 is TGTGCCAGCAGTGAAGCAGCGCCAGGAGCTCCCACAAGGGGCGGCTACACCTTC. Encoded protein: CASSEAAPGAPTRGGYTF.

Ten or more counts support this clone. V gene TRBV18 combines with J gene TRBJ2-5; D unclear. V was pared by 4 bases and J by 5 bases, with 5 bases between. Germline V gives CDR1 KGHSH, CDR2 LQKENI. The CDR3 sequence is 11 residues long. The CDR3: CASSLKETQYF. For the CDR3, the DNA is TGTGCCAGCTCACTAAAGGAGACCCAGTACTTC.

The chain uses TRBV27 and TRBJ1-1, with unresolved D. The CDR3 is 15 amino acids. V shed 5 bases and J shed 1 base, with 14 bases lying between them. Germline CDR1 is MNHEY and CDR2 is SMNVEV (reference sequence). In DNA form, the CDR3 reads TGTGCCAGCAGTCCCTATCCGGGCCCGAACACTGAAGCTTTCTTT. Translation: CASSPYPGPNTEAFF.

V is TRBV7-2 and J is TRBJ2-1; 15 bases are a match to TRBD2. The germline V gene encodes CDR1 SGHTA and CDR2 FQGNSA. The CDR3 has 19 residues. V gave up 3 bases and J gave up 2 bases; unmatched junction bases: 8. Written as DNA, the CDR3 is TGTGCCAGCAGCTTCGCTAGGACTAGCGGGGGGGCCCCCTACAATGAGCAGTTCTTC. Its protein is CASSFARTSGGAPYNEQFF.

The CDR3 is CASSTMTSGAYEQYF. The CDR3 DNA reads as TGTGCCAGCAGTACGATGACTAGCGGCGCCTACGAGCAGTACTTC. The J gene is TRBJ2-7, the V gene TRBV7-2; 9 nucleotides align to TRBD2. Trimming removed 6 bases from V and 2 bases from J; junction bases left unmatched: 8. The CDR3 has 15 residues. Germline V gene sequence: CDR1 SGHTA, CDR2 FQGNSA.

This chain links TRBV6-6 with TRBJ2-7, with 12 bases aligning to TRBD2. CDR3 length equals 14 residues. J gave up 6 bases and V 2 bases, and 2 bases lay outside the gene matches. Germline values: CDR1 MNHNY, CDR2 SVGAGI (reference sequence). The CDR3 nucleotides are TGTGCCAGCAGTTACCTAGCGGGGGGGCGCGAGCAGTACTTC. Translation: CASSYLAGGREQYF.

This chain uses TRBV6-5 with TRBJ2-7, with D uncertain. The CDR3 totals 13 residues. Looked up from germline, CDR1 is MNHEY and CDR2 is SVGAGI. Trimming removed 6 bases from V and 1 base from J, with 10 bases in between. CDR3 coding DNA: TGTGCCAGCAGCCTCGGGCGGTCCTACGAGCAGTACTTC. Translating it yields CASSLGRSYEQYF.

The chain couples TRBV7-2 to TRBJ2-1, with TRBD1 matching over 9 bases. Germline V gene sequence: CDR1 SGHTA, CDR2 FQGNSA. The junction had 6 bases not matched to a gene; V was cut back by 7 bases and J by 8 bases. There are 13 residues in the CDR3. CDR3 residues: CASTGQGSHEQFF. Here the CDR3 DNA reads TGTGCCAGCACCGGACAGGGGTCCCATGAGCAGTTCTTC.

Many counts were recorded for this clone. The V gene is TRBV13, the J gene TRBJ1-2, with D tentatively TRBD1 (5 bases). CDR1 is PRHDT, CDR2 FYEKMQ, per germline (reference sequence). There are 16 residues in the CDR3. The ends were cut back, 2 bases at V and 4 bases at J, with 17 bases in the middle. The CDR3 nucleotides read TGTGCCAGCAGCTTATCCAGGGAAAAGAGCGTCTATGGCTACACCTTC. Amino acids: CASSLSREKSVYGYTF.

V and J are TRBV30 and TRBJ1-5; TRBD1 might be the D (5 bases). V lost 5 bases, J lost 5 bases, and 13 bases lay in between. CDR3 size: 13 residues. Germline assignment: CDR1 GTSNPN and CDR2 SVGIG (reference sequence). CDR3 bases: TGTGCCTGGTCGGGTGGGGGGGATCAGCCCCAGCATTTT. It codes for CAWSGGGDQPQHF. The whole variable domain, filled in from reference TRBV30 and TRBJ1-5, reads SQTIHQWPATLVQPVGSPLSLECTVEGTSNPNLYWYRQAAGRGLQLLFYSVGIGQISSEVPQNLSASRPQDRQFILSSKKLLLSDSGFYLCAWSGGGDQPQHFGDGTRLSIL.

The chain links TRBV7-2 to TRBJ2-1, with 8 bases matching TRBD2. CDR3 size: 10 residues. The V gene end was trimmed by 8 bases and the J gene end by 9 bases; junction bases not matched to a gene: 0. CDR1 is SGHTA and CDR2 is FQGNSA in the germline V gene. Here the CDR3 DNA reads TGTGCCAGCCGGGGGGGTGAGCAGTTCTTC. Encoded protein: CASRGGEQFF.

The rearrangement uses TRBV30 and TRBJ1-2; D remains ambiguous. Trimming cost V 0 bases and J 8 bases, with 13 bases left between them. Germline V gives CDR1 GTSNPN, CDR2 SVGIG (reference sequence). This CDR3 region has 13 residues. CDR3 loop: CAWSVIAAEGYTF. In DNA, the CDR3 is TGTGCCTGGAGTGTAATTGCCGCGGAGGGCTACACCTTC.